This T cell receptor beta chain was sequenced in a study of somatic mutations in cytotoxic T cells in rheumatoid arthritis. The CDR3 is 15 residues long. Trimming removed 2 bases from V and 0 bases from J, with 7 bases in between. Germline lookup yields CDR1 SGHTA and CDR2 FQGTGA. Measured with immunoSEQ multiplex PCR; TCRdb has only the in-frame clones, and not every one. Among around 20,000 clones listed, approximately 83% were seen once. J is TRBJ2-2 and V is TRBV7-3, with D unclear. The sequencing sample was made of CD8+ T cells sorted from blood. The source is an adult with rheumatoid arthritis. DNA for the CDR3: TGTGCCAGCAGCTTATGGGCCTCGAACACCGGGGAGCTGTTTTTT. This translates into CASSLWASNTGELFF.